The rows below give T cell receptor beta chains drawn from one sample of a study of beta chain features in type 1 diabetes. Clones were sequenced by immunoSEQ multiplex PCR, and TCRdb holds only the in-frame ones, with some missing. The sample lists some 130,000 clones; 9% were seen once. Sequenced sample: central memory CD4+ T cells from blood. These receptor sequences come from a man aged 25-40 years with type 1 diabetes. CDR3s include the opening cysteine and the closing phenylalanine or tryptophan. The D gene is left open where the match is weak. Where a row states a size, it is once, few, many or the class of an expanded clone; other rows omit it.

V gene,D gene,clone size,J gene,CDR3 DNA,CDR3 protein
TRBV7-3,TRBD1,NA,TRBJ1-6,TGTGCCAGCAGCTCTGGACAGGGACGGACCCTCCACTTT,CASSSGQGRTLHF
TRBV4-2,TRBD2,NA,TRBJ2-6,TGTGCCAGCAGCCAGGAAAAAGCGGGGGGCGTCTCTGGGGCCAACGTCCTGACTTTC,CASSQEKAGGVSGANVLTF
TRBV12-2,NA,few,TRBJ1-2,TGTGCACCCCCGGAGGGGACAGGCCCCTATGGCTACACCTTC,CAPPEGTGPYGYTF
TRBV4-3,TRBD1,NA,TRBJ2-7,TGCGCCAGCAGAAAGTACACGGGACAGGACCCCAGCGAGCAGTACTTC,CASRKYTGQDPSEQYF
TRBV7-7,TRBD2,few,TRBJ2-5,TGTGCTAGCAGCCATCGGGGGGGGCTGGAAGAGACCCAGTACTTC,CASSHRGGLEETQYF
TRBV9,NA,NA,TRBJ1-1,TGTGCCAGCAGCCGTGGATTGGGGGGGAACACTGAAGCTTTCTTT,CASSRGLGGNTEAFF
TRBV20-1,NA,NA,TRBJ1-1,TGCAGTGCTCCCCGGGAGACTGAAGCTTTCTTT,CSAPRETEAFF
TRBV2,NA,NA,TRBJ1-1,TGTGCCAGCAGTCCAGTTGCTGAAGCTTTCTTT,CASSPVAEAFF
TRBV29-1,TRBD2,few,TRBJ2-3,TGCAGCGTTGAATTGGGGAGCGGGGGGCTTGATACGCAGTATTTT,CSVELGSGGLDTQYF
TRBV30,TRBD1,few,TRBJ2-2,TGTGCCTGTGACAGGGGACTGAACACCGGGGAGCTGTTTTTT,CACDRGLNTGELFF
TRBV5-1,TRBD1,few,TRBJ2-7,TGCGCCAGCAGCTCCGGGACAGGGGCCCCCACAAGCTCCTACGAGCAGTACTTC,CASSSGTGAPTSSYEQYF
TRBV7-2,TRBD2,few,TRBJ2-5,TGTGCCAGCAACCTAGCGGGGGGCCAAGAGACCCAGTACTTC,CASNLAGGQETQYF
TRBV6-5,TRBD1,few,TRBJ1-6,TGTGCCAGCAGTTACTCCCGACAGGGGGATTCACCCCTCCACTTT,CASSYSRQGDSPLHF
TRBV29-1,NA,NA,TRBJ2-3,TGCAGCTCCGGCGGCGGGGATACGCAGTATTTT,CSSGGGDTQYF
TRBV7-9,NA,NA,TRBJ1-4,TGTGCCAGCAGCTTAGCTTCGGGGAGGACTAATGAAAAACTGTTTTTT,CASSLASGRTNEKLFF
TRBV5-5,TRBD2,NA,TRBJ2-6,TGTGCCAGCAGCCCGGGGGGAGGCAGCAACGTCCTGACTTTC,CASSPGGGSNVLTF
TRBV5-1,TRBD2,few,TRBJ2-1,TGCGCCAGCAGCTTGGCGGGGACTAGCGGGGGTGAGCAGTTCTTC,CASSLAGTSGGEQFF
TRBV28,NA,few,TRBJ2-7,TGTGCCAGCCTACACGAGCAGTACTTC,CASLHEQYF
TRBV5-4,TRBD2,few,TRBJ2-1,TGTGCCAGCAGCCCCTCTAGCGGACACGATGATGAGCAGTTCTTC,CASSPSSGHDDEQFF
TRBV6-6,TRBD1,few,TRBJ2-5,TGTGCCATCCGGACAGGGGGAGCGAACCAAGAGACCCAGTACTTC,CAIRTGGANQETQYF
TRBV25-1,NA,NA,TRBJ1-2,TGTGCCAGCAGAAGAGACTCCTATGGCTACACCTTC,CASRRDSYGYTF
TRBV12-5,NA,few,TRBJ1-5,TGTGCTAGTAGGGGACTATACAGCAATCAGCCCCAGCATTTT,CASRGLYSNQPQHF
TRBV4-2,NA,NA,TRBJ2-5,TGTGCCAGCAGCCAAAGGGGGTCCGAGGAGACCCAGTACTTC,CASSQRGSEETQYF
TRBV29-1,NA,few,TRBJ1-1,TGCAGCGTCGCCCAACAGGGGAACACTGAAGCTTTCTTT,CSVAQQGNTEAFF
TRBV7-3,NA,few,TRBJ2-7,TGTGCCAGCAGCTTAACGGGGCAATACGAGCAGTACTTC,CASSLTGQYEQYF
TRBV18,TRBD1,NA,TRBJ2-5,TGTGCCAGCTCACCAAGGGGGCGACAAGAGACCCAGTACTTC,CASSPRGRQETQYF
TRBV27,NA,NA,TRBJ1-1,TGTGCCAGCAGAAACGAAGATAGACAGGCTGAAGCTTTCTTT,CASRNEDRQAEAFF
TRBV4-2,TRBD1,NA,TRBJ1-6,TGTGCCAGCAGCCACTCCACGGGACAGGGGCGCCTTTCGCCCTATTCACCCCTCCACTTT,CASSHSTGQGRLSPYSPLHF
TRBV7-9,NA,few,TRBJ1-3,TGCGCCAGCAGCCAAGAACCCAGTACTGGAAACACCATATATTTT,CASSQEPSTGNTIYF
TRBV25-1,TRBD2,NA,TRBJ2-3,TGTGCCAGCAGGCGCGGGGGGCAGGCAGATACGCAGTATTTT,CASRRGGQADTQYF
TRBV7-3,NA,NA,TRBJ2-3,TGTGCCAGCAGCTCGCGCGTACGGGATACGCAGTATTTT,CASSSRVRDTQYF
TRBV28,NA,few,TRBJ1-1,TGTGCCAGCAGAGCCCCGAACACTGAAGCTTTCTTT,CASRAPNTEAFF
TRBV5-4,TRBD1,few,TRBJ2-2,TGTGCCAGCAGCCCACAGGGGGCGTTTAGCGGGGAGCTGTTTTTT,CASSPQGAFSGELFF
TRBV11-2,NA,NA,TRBJ1-4,TGTGCCAGCAGCCGGGACATTAATGAAAAACTGTTTTTT,CASSRDINEKLFF
TRBV28,NA,once,TRBJ1-5,TGTGCCAGCAGTTGGGCAGTCAATCAGCCCCAGCATTTT,CASSWAVNQPQHF
TRBV19,TRBD1,few,TRBJ2-7,TGTGCCAGTAGCTCGACCGGACAGGGCTACGAGCAGTACTTC,CASSSTGQGYEQYF
TRBV2,TRBD1,few,TRBJ1-2,TGTGCCAGCACTGGTCCCACAGGGGGTATTGGCTACACCTTC,CASTGPTGGIGYTF
TRBV9,TRBD2,NA,TRBJ2-1,TGTGCCAGCAGCGTAGTTGGCGGGGGACTGTTCTTC,CASSVVGGGLFF
TRBV5-6,NA,few,TRBJ2-5,TGTGCCAGCAGCTTGGCGGGGGGCGGTGAGACCCAGTACTTC,CASSLAGGGETQYF
TRBV7-2,NA,NA,TRBJ2-5,TGTGCCAGCAGCTTAGCTGCAGGGGAAGAGACCCAGTACTTC,CASSLAAGEETQYF
TRBV19,NA,NA,TRBJ1-5,TGTGCCAGTAGGGGGGCAGGCTCTCAGCCCCAGCATTTT,CASRGAGSQPQHF
TRBV28,TRBD1,few,TRBJ2-7,TGTGCCAGCAGTTTACCCAGACAGGGTTTCTACGAGCAGTACTTC,CASSLPRQGFYEQYF